The sequence of this TCR beta chain was determined in a study of shared clonotypes between healthy human individuals. Study at large: For every donor, three CD4 naive, three CD4 memory, two CD8 naive and one CD8 memory plates were used. Whole-study findings and limits: Shared clonotypes across all four donors exceeded non-shared ones in generation probability.

Sequencing used immunoSEQ multiplex PCR; TCRdb keeps in-frame clones, though not all of them. The sample has approximately 2,000,000 clones, 85% to 95% seen once. In the CD4+ fraction, cells were divided into CD45RA+ naive and CD45RA-negative memory subsets. The trim removed 5 bases at V and 5 bases at J, leaving 7 bases unmatched. Germline-derived CDR1 and CDR2 are SGHTA and FQGNSA. The CDR3 is made up of 15 amino acids. Worth noting for this clone: Its cognate antigen is unknown.

The chain links TRBV7-2 to TRBJ2-1, with 9 bases identical to TRBD2. Sequencing was carried out using naive CD4+ T cells from PBMCs. Subset: CD45RA+ positively selected. The source is a man aged 18 to 29 in good health. Some clones in this sample may be carry-over from other donors' samples. CDR3 coding DNA: TGTGCCAGCAGCCCCGGACTAGCGCCAAACAATGAGCAGTTCTTC. Translated, it gives CASSPGLAPNNEQFF.